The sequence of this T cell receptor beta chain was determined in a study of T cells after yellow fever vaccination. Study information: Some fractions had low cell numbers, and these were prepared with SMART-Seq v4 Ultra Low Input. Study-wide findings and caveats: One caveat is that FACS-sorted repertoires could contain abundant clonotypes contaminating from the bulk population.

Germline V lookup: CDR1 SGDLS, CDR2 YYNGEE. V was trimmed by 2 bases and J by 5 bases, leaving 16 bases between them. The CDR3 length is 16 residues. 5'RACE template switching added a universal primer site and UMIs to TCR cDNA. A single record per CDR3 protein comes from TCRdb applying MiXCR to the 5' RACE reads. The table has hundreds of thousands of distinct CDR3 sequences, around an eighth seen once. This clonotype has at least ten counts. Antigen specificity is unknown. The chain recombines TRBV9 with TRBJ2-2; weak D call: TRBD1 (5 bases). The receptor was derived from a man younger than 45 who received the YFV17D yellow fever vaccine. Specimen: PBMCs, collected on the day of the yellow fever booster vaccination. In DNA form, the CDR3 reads TGTGCCAGCAGCGTCACTACAGGCCCTCGGACCGGGGAGCTGTTTTTT. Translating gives CASSVTTGPRTGELFF. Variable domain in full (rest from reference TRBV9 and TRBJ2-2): DSGVTQTPKHLITATGQRVTLRCSPRSGDLSVYWYQQSLDQGLQFLIQYYNGEERAKGNILERFSAQQFPDLHSELNLSSLELGDSALYFCASSVTTGPRTGELFFGEGSRLTVL.